The clone carrying this T cell receptor beta chain came up many times. Time point given: sample taken at primary tumor resection. Sequencing of whole RNA from tumor, nontumor lung or frozen PBMC involved no sorting. TCRdb re-called the 5' RACE reads through MiXCR, storing one row per CDR3 protein. The sample has 35,000 to 55,000 distinct CDR3 sequences, 12% to 15% seen once. These data are taken from a study of spatial heterogeneity in lung cancer. In the study overall: Mean representation of each unique TCR and UMI combination in the raw reads exceeded ten occurrences.

The germline V gene has CDR1 MRHNA and CDR2 SNTAGT. The length of the CDR3 is 16 residues. J lost 5 bases, V lost 2 bases, and 9 bases had no gene match. The sequence was collected from a male donor with early-stage non-small cell lung cancer. The starting material was PBMCs, obtained at surgery. The chain has TRBV6-4 and TRBJ2-5; 9 bases fit TRBD2. In DNA form, the CDR3 reads TGTGCCAGCAGTGACCGAACCGCGGGAGGGCCCGAGACCCAGTACTTC. Residues: CASSDRTAGGPETQYF.